Below are 7 T cell receptor beta chains sequenced from a single sample in a study of T cell repertoires in cytomegalovirus infection. These TCRs' antigens remain unknown. In TCRdb, the reads were re-called with MiXCR into one record per CDR3 protein. The top ten hold 30% to 40% of the sample, which has some 110,000 distinct CDR3 sequences, 9.5% to 13% seen once. The specimen was PBMCs, sequenced either directly or after in vitro stimulation (not recorded which). These receptors came from a human donor in good health (CMV status not recorded). Some clones in this sample may be carry-over from other donors' samples.

The V gene is TRBV11-1, the J gene TRBJ2-2, with D perhaps matching TRBD2 (5 bases). The CDR3 sequence is 15 residues long. CDR1 is SGHAT and CDR2 is FQDESV in the germline V gene (reference sequence). V lost 2 bases and J 6 bases, leaving 13 bases between the germline ends. The CDR3 nucleotides are TGTGCCAGCAGCTTAACTGGGCTAGCTCCCGGGGAGCTGTTTTTT. Its translation: CASSLTGLAPGELFF. Using reference TRBV11-1 and TRBJ2-2 for the parts outside the CDR3, the full variable domain is EAEVAQSPRYKITEKSQAVAFWCDPISGHATLYWYRQILGQGPELLVQFQDESVVDDSQLPKDRFSAERLKGVDSTLKIQPAELGDSAMYLCASSLTGLAPGELFFGEGSRLTVL.

This clonotype was seen ten or more times. The rearrangement links TRBV15 to TRBJ1-2; D is possibly TRBD1 (5 bases). V shed 1 base and J shed 7 bases, with 34 bases lying between them. The germline V gene has CDR1 LNHNV and CDR2 YYDKDF (reference sequence). This CDR3 has 21 residues. The DNA of the CDR3 is TGTGCCACCAGCAGAGTCCTCAGGCTGCGGGAAGGGGCACAAGACTTATGTGGCTACACCTTC. It specifies CATSRVLRLREGAQDLCGYTF.

This clonotype occurred many times. The rearrangement uses TRBV7-9 and TRBJ1-6; 9 bases are shared with TRBD1. Trimming cost V 5 bases and J 10 bases; bases outside gene matches: 9. The germline V gene encodes CDR1 SEHNR and CDR2 FQNEAQ (reference sequence). The CDR3 consists of 15 residues. CDR3 in amino acids: CASSAGQGLRSPLHF. The CDR3 DNA reads as TGTGCCAGCAGCGCGGGACAGGGTTTGCGCTCACCCCTCCACTTT.

This clonotype has at least ten counts. Here the CDR3 DNA reads TGTGCCAGCAGCTTATCCGGGGGCGCCTACGAGCAGTACTTC. Translation: CASSLSGGAYEQYF. The chain couples TRBV7-2 to TRBJ2-7, with D perhaps assigned TRBD1 or TRBD2 (6 bases each). The CDR3 loop spans 14 amino acids. Germline V lookup: CDR1 SGHTA, CDR2 FQGNSA. With 2 bases removed from V and 2 bases from J, the gap between germline ends came to 10 bases.

This clonotype was seen at least ten times. The chain links TRBV7-3 to TRBJ2-5; 8 bases line up with TRBD1. Losses at the gene ends were 5 bases for V and 4 bases for J; bases not matched to a gene: 3. This CDR3 is built from 13 residues. Germline assignment: CDR1 SGHTA and CDR2 FQGTGA. The CDR3 DNA is TGTGCCAGCAGCCCTGGACAGGGAGAGACCCAGTACTTC. This sequence encodes CASSPGQGETQYF.

Ten or more counts support this clonotype. The V and J genes are TRBV2 and TRBJ2-5; 8 bases fit TRBD2. CDR1 SNHLY and CDR2 FYNNEI come from the germline V gene. CDR3 length: 15 amino acids. V shed 4 bases and J 1 base; nucleotides not matched to a gene: 5. The CDR3 coding sequence is TGTGCCAGCAGTGTGGCGGGAGGATCCCAAGAGACCCAGTACTTC. Amino acid sequence: CASSVAGGSQETQYF. The variable domain in full, completed from reference TRBV2 and TRBJ2-5, reads EPEVTQTPSHQVTQMGQEVILRCVPISNHLYFYWYRQILGQKVEFLVSFYNNEISEKSEIFDDQFSVERPDGSNFTLKIRSTKLEDSAMYFCASSVAGGSQETQYFGPGTRLLVL.

In its sample, this clonotype was seen many times. J is TRBJ1-1 and V is TRBV7-8, with D unclear. V lost 5 bases to trimming and J lost 0 bases, with 16 bases between them. Per the germline V gene, CDR1 is SGHVS and CDR2 is FQNEAQ. The CDR3 totals 16 residues. This CDR3 reads CASSRRTKLMNTEAFF. As DNA, the CDR3 is TGTGCCAGCAGCCGCCGAACAAAACTGATGAACACTGAAGCTTTCTTT.